This paragraph reports one T cell receptor beta chain. What it binds is unknown. CDR1 and CDR2 (germline): SSHAT, FNYEAQ (reference sequence). CDR3 length: 14 residues. V was cut by 1 base and J by 6 bases, with 12 bases left in between. It was about 9.4 milliliters of peripheral blood that were drawn from each donor. The total RNA that was extracted per sample amounted to at least 6 micrograms. The data originate from a study of blood T cells in healthy people across ages. Using a J-beta primer mix together with a sample-barcoded 5' primer, a second PCR was run for roughly 7 to 12 cycles. Through a template-switch adaptor with 12 random nucleotides, each cDNA molecule received a tag. TCRdb passed the 5' RACE reads through MiXCR, listing each CDR3 protein once. The sample shows about 1,400,000 distinct CDR3 sequences, 35% to 45% of them seen only once. General study findings and limits: Long-lived donors exceeded aged donors in naive CD4+ cells and diversity.

Material for sequencing was blood. This receptor was identified in a woman younger than 35 in good health. The chain recombines TRBV7-7 with TRBJ2-5; unclear D gene. The DNA for the CDR3 is TGTGCCAGCAGCTTAGAATGGGTCGCGCAGACCCAGTACTTC. This encodes CASSLEWVAQTQYF. The variable domain in full, completed from reference TRBV7-7 and TRBJ2-5, reads GAGVSQSPRYKVTKRGQDVTLRCDPISSHATLYWYQQALGQGPEFLTYFNYEAQPDKSGLPSDRFSAERPEGSISTLTIQRTEQRDSAMYRCASSLEWVAQTQYFGPGTRLLVL.